The sequence of this T cell receptor beta chain was determined in a study of a mutant IDH1 vaccine in newly diagnosed glioma. The junction had 9 bases not matched to a gene; V was cut back by 5 bases and J by 5 bases. There are 15 residues in the CDR3. CDR1 and CDR2 (germline): SGHNT, YENEEA. In the case of this clone: Antigen: not known.

Sequenced by immunoSEQ multiplex PCR; TCRdb stores in-frame clones only, minus some. Of about 53,000 clones listed, roughly 82% are singletons. Time point indicated: week 5, during vaccination. Each dose delivered 300 ug of mutant IDH1 20-mer peptide subcutaneously with imiquimod. The TCR was taken from a woman under 30 with glioma. Some clones in this sample may be carry-over from other donors' samples. This chain links TRBV11-3 with TRBJ2-5, with TRBD2 matching over 9 bases. The sample consisted of PBMCs, taken from a glioma patient whose treatment included an IDH1 peptide vaccine. CDR3 coding DNA: TGTGCCAGCAGCCGTTTAAGAGCGGGAGGCGAGACCCAGTACTTC. Amino acid sequence: CASSRLRAGGETQYF.